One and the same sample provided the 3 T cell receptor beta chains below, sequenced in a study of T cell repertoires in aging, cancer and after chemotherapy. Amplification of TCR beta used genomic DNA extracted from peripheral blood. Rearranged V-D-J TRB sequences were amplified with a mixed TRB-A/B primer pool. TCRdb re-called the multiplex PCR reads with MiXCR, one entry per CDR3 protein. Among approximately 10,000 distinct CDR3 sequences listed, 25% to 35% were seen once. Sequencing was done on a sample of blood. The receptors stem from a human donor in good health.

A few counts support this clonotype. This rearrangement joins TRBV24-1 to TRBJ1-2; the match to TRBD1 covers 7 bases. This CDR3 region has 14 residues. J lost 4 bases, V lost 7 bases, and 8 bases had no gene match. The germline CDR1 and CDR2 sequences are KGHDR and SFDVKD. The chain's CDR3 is CATSARQGSYGYTF. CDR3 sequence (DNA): TGTGCCACCAGCGCTCGACAGGGTTCCTATGGCTACACCTTC.

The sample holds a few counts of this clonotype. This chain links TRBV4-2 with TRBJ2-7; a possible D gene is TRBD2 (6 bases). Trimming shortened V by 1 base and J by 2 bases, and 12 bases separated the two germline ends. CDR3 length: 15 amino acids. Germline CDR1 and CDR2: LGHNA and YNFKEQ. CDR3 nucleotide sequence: TGTGCCAGCAGCCAAGGCACGGGGGAGACCTACGAGCAGTACTTC. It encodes CASSQGTGETYEQYF.

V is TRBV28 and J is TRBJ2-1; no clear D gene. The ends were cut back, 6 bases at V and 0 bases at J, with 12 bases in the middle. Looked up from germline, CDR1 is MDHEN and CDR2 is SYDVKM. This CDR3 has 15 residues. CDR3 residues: CASRTSRLSYNEQFF. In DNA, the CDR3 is TGTGCCAGCAGGACGTCGCGCCTCTCCTACAATGAGCAGTTCTTC.